These T cell receptor beta chains were read from a single sample in a study of early T cells in non-severe SARS-CoV-2 infection. In TCRdb, the 5' RACE reads were re-called with MiXCR into one record per CDR3 protein. The table records around 82,000 distinct CDR3 sequences, approximately 14% of them present only once. Material for sequencing was whole blood. These receptor sequences come from an adult who was a healthcare worker with PCR-confirmed SARS-CoV-2 infection or an uninfected control (not recorded which). Each CDR3 is given with its conserved first and last residue. The order of the fields is CDR3 protein, CDR3 DNA, clone size, D gene, V gene, J gene. D genes are given only for firm matches. Not every row has a clone size; where given, it reads once, few, many or a size class.

CASSWGENTEAFF	TGTGCCAGCAGTTGGGGGGAGAACACTGAAGCTTTCTTT	NA	NA	TRBV14	TRBJ1-1
CASSYRTSGEHQETQYF	TGTGCCAGCAGTTACCGCACTAGCGGGGAACACCAAGAGACCCAGTACTTC	NA	TRBD2	TRBV6-6	TRBJ2-5
CASSSGASGNTIYF	TGTGCCAGCAGCTCCGGGGCCTCTGGAAACACCATATATTTT	NA	NA	TRBV7-3	TRBJ1-3
CASSPTSGEVETQYF	TGTGCCAGCAGCCCAACGAGCGGGGAGGTTGAGACCCAGTACTTC	few	TRBD2	TRBV11-3	TRBJ2-5
CASSLALGTTDTQYF	TGTGCCAGCAGCTTAGCGCTCGGCACCACAGATACGCAGTATTTT	NA	NA	TRBV7-2	TRBJ2-3
CASSSNWRGDLLHEQFF	TGCGCCAGCAGCTCAAACTGGCGGGGGGACCTGCTGCATGAGCAGTTCTTC	few	TRBD2	TRBV5-1	TRBJ2-1
CASSSLAGGPHTQYF	TGTGCCAGCAGTTCTCTAGCGGGGGGGCCGCATACGCAGTATTTT	few	TRBD2	TRBV12-3/TRBV12-4	TRBJ2-3
CASSGPRGLGNEQFF	TGTGCCAGCAGCGGACCCAGGGGGCTGGGCAATGAGCAGTTCTTC	NA	TRBD1	TRBV11-2	TRBJ2-1
CASSRSGQLNTGELFF	TGTGCCAGCAGTAGATCGGGACAGCTGAACACCGGGGAGCTGTTTTTT	NA	TRBD1	TRBV2	TRBJ2-2
CASSLWRENIQYF	TGCGCCAGCAGCTTGTGGAGGGAAAACATTCAGTACTTC	NA	NA	TRBV5-1	TRBJ2-4
CASSSPGLAGALYNEQFF	TGTGCCAGCAGCTCCCCGGGACTAGCGGGGGCCCTATACAATGAGCAGTTCTTC	few	TRBD2	TRBV7-2	TRBJ2-1
CASSLDGGSTGELFF	TGTGCCAGCAGCTTAGATGGGGGATCCACCGGGGAGCTGTTTTTT	few	NA	TRBV7-6	TRBJ2-2
CASSLPGLAQETQYF	TGTGCCAGCAGTCTACCGGGACTAGCTCAAGAGACCCAGTACTTC	NA	TRBD2	TRBV6-6	TRBJ2-5
CASSLDSNQPQHF	TGTGCCAGCAGCTTAGACAGCAATCAGCCCCAGCATTTT	NA	NA	TRBV7-2	TRBJ1-5
CASSLAGVSPLHF	TGCGCCAGCAGCTTGGCAGGGGTGTCACCCCTCCACTTT	many	NA	TRBV5-1	TRBJ1-6
CSASPSGGVGEKLFF	TGCAGTGCTAGCCCGTCAGGGGGCGTAGGTGAAAAACTGTTTTTT	few	TRBD1	TRBV20-1	TRBJ1-4
CASSQGGSGANVLTF	TGTGCCAGCAGCCAAGGGGGCTCTGGGGCCAACGTCCTGACTTTC	NA	NA	TRBV3-1	TRBJ2-6
CASYPGGKAASGTNVLTF	TGTGCCAGTTACCCTGGGGGTAAAGCTGCCTCTGGGACCAACGTCCTGACTTTC	NA	NA	TRBV11-2	TRBJ2-6
CASSRSLLGREGYTF	TGTGCCAGTAGTAGAAGCCTTTTGGGGAGAGAGGGCTACACCTTC	NA	NA	TRBV19	TRBJ1-2
CASTEGRHPSETQYF	TGTGCCAGCACCGAAGGGCGACACCCTTCAGAGACCCAGTACTTC	few	NA	TRBV6-1	TRBJ2-5
CASSGGREAKNIQYF	TGCGCCAGCAGCGGGGGCCGGGAGGCCAAAAACATTCAGTACTTC	NA	NA	TRBV10-1	TRBJ2-4
CASNRVLQETQYF	TGTGCCAGCAATAGGGTGCTGCAAGAGACCCAGTACTTC	many	NA	TRBV2	TRBJ2-5
CASRPPANEQFF	TGTGCCAGCAGACCCCCCGCAAATGAGCAGTTCTTC	many	NA	TRBV7-9	TRBJ2-1
CASSQDLNQPQHF	TGCGCCAGCAGCCAGGATTTAAATCAGCCCCAGCATTTT	NA	NA	TRBV4-1	TRBJ1-5
CAWSVGHSDTQYF	TGTGCCTGGAGTGTGGGACACTCAGATACGCAGTATTTT	many	NA	TRBV30	TRBJ2-3
CASSFPGTGYNEQFF	TGTGCCAGCAGTTTTCCCGGGACAGGGTACAATGAGCAGTTCTTC	NA	TRBD1	TRBV12-3/TRBV12-4	TRBJ2-1
CATRRSNSLGEHFVAEAFF	TGTGCGACTCGGCGTAGCAACAGTCTCGGCGAACACTTTGTGGCTGAAGCTTTCTTT	NA	NA	TRBV18	TRBJ1-1